These 28 T cell receptor beta chains originate from one sample sequenced in a study of T-cell reconstitution after alpha-beta-depleted transplantation in children. Unique molecular identifiers featured in how the TCRbeta library was prepared. TCRdb independently ran MiXCR on the PCR reads; one entry per CDR3 protein. The data show over 450,000 distinct CDR3 sequences, about 11% seen once. The input for sequencing was PBMCs, taken before TCRalphabeta/CD19-depleted stem cell transplant. These receptors originate from a child aged 2 to 10 with inherited bone marrow failure, due to receive a stem cell transplant.

This clonotype was observed many times. The chain recombines TRBV28 with TRBJ2-1; 12 bases align to TRBD2. V dropped 8 bases and J dropped 3; count of bases not matched to a gene: 20. CDR1 is MDHEN, CDR2 SYDVKM, per germline. This CDR3 has 20 amino acids. CDR3 amino acids: CASGRDFRTSGINSYNEQFF. The DNA of the CDR3 is TGTGCCAGCGGAAGAGATTTTCGGACTAGCGGGATAAATAGCTACAATGAGCAGTTCTTC. Based on the CDR3 plus reference TRBV28 and TRBJ2-1, the full variable domain is DVKVTQSSRYLVKRTGEKVFLECVQDMDHENMFWYRQDPGLGLRLIYFSYDVKMKEKGDIPEGYSVSREKKERFSLILESASTNQTSMYLCASGRDFRTSGINSYNEQFFGPGTRLTVL.

In its sample, this clonotype was seen many times. This chain connects TRBV27 to TRBJ2-2, with D hard to call. This CDR3 has 16 residues. Germline V gives CDR1 MNHEY, CDR2 SMNVEV (reference sequence). Deletions cut 1 base from V and 2 bases from J, with 11 bases between. CDR3 nucleotide sequence: TGTGCCAGCAGTTTATACCGCGGAATTAACACCGGGGAGCTGTTTTTT. Residues: CASSLYRGINTGELFF.

This chain joins TRBV7-9 and TRBJ1-3; D gene ambiguous. V lost 8 bases and J lost 2, with 10 bases in between. CDR3 size: 13 residues. Looked up from germline, CDR1 is SEHNR and CDR2 is FQNEAQ (reference sequence). CDR3 sequence (DNA): TGTGCCAGCCAAGGGAGCGCTGGAAACACCATATATTTT. Translated: CASQGSAGNTIYF. Variable domain in full (rest from reference TRBV7-9 and TRBJ1-3): DTGVSQNPRHKITKRGQNVTFRCDPISEHNRLYWYRQTLGQGPEFLTYFQNEAQLEKSRLLSDRFSAERPKGSFSTLEIQRTEQGDSAMYLCASQGSAGNTIYFGEGSWLTVV.

This clonotype was picked up many times. V is TRBV7-2 and J is TRBJ2-3; tentative D call: TRBD2 (6 bases). V dropped 1 base and J dropped 6 bases, with 8 bases sitting between them. The germline gives CDR1 SGHTA, CDR2 FQGNSA. The CDR3 length is 13 residues. The DNA of the CDR3 is TGTGCCAGCAGCTTAGAGCGGGTGGATACGCAGTATTTT. It specifies CASSLERVDTQYF.

This chain links TRBV7-9 with TRBJ1-2; D is perhaps TRBD1 (5 bases). Germline lookup yields CDR1 SEHNR and CDR2 FQNEAQ (reference sequence). The V and J ends lost 6 bases and 3 bases respectively, with 11 bases between them. The CDR3 extends over 13 amino acids. Written as DNA, the CDR3 is TGTGCCAGCAGTTCCGGGACCCACTATGGCTACACCTTC. Its protein product is CASSSGTHYGYTF.

In this sample, this clonotype turned up many times. The rearrangement uses TRBV6-6 and TRBJ2-7; D tentatively reads TRBD1 or TRBD2 (5 bases each). Trimming removed 1 base from V and 3 bases from J, with 7 bases in between. This CDR3 contains 13 residues. CDR1 is MNHNY and CDR2 is SVGAGI in the germline V gene (reference sequence). The CDR3 coding sequence is TGTGCCAGCAGTTACTTTGGGGGCTACGAGCAGTACTTC. It codes for CASSYFGGYEQYF.

This clonotype has a count of ten or more. V gene TRBV7-9 combines with J gene TRBJ2-1; the D is unclear. V was pared by 2 bases and J by 7 bases, with 6 bases between. From germline, CDR1 is SEHNR and CDR2 FQNEAQ (reference sequence). This CDR3 contains 12 residues. CDR3 nucleotide sequence: TGTGCCAGCAGCTTATGGGGAAATGAGCAGTTCTTC. Amino acids: CASSLWGNEQFF.

A few counts support this clonotype. The chain combines TRBV6-2 or TRBV6-3 with TRBJ2-7, with D tentatively TRBD1 (5 bases). Looked up from germline, CDR1 is MNHEY and CDR2 is SVGEGT. The V gene lost 8 bases and the J gene lost 2 bases, with 19 bases spanning the gap. The CDR3 consists of 15 residues. CDR3 sequence reads: CASPQGEHSTYEQYF. The CDR3 coding sequence is TGTGCCAGCCCCCAGGGCGAGCACTCTACCTACGAGCAGTACTTC.

At least ten counts were recorded for this clonotype. V and J are TRBV3-1 and TRBJ2-2, with D perhaps matching TRBD1 (5 bases). Germline values: CDR1 LGHDT, CDR2 YNNKEL (reference sequence). The V gene lost 1 base and the J gene lost 4 bases, with 10 bases spanning the gap. This CDR3 is 15 amino acids long. CDR3 DNA sequence: TGTGCCAGCAGCCAAGCCCCTAGGGGCACCGGGGAGCTGTTTTTT. Translating gives CASSQAPRGTGELFF.

This clonotype was seen repeatedly, ten times or more. CDR3: CASSQGQGGNQPQHF. CDR3 coding DNA: TGTGCCAGCAGCCAGGGACAGGGGGGGAATCAGCCCCAGCATTTT. The rearrangement joins TRBV2 to TRBJ1-5; 11 bases are shared with TRBD1. Germline assignment: CDR1 SNHLY and CDR2 FYNNEI. J gave up 4 bases and V 6 bases, and 5 bases lay outside the gene matches. The CDR3 length is 15 residues. Full variable domain (rest looked up from reference TRBV2 and TRBJ1-5): EPEVTQTPSHQVTQMGQEVILRCVPISNHLYFYWYRQILGQKVEFLVSFYNNEISEKSEIFDDQFSVERPDGSNFTLKIRSTKLEDSAMYFCASSQGQGGNQPQHFGDGTRLSIL.

A word on this clonotype: A read error is possible here, since a much larger clone lies one base away. The chain links TRBV14 to TRBJ2-5; D not certain. Germline V gene sequence: CDR1 SGHDN, CDR2 FVKESK. This CDR3 spans 13 amino acids. This CDR3 reads CAGSQDHRGTQYF. The CDR3 bases are TGTGCCGGCAGCCAAGATCACCGTGGGACCCAGTACTTC.

This clonotype has at least ten counts. V usage is TRBV20-1 and J usage is TRBJ2-7; D is unresolved. Germline values: CDR1 DFQATT, CDR2 SNEGSKA (reference sequence). The CDR3 is 12 residues long. The V and J ends lost 0 bases and 6 bases respectively, with 9 bases between them. CDR3 DNA: TGCAGTGCTAGAGATCAAGGCCGCGAGCAGTACTTC. This encodes CSARDQGREQYF.

This clonotype was found a few times. CDR3 region: CASSSLGGREKLFF. In DNA form, the CDR3 reads TGTGCCAGCAGCTCCCTCGGAGGGAGGGAAAAACTGTTTTTT. This chain links TRBV7-2 with TRBJ1-4; no firm D call. V lost 4 bases, J lost 8 bases, and 14 bases lay in between. The CDR3 has 14 amino acids. Germline V gene lookup returns CDR1 SGHTA and CDR2 FQGNSA.

V usage is TRBV29-1 and J usage is TRBJ2-1; D gene ambiguous. The CDR3 consists of 13 residues. Germline lookup yields CDR1 SQVTM and CDR2 ANQGSEA. With 3 bases removed from V and 3 bases from J, the gap between germline ends came to 9 bases. The CDR3 loop reads CSVDFPDYNEQFF. In DNA, the CDR3 is TGCAGCGTTGATTTCCCGGACTACAATGAGCAGTTCTTC.

This clonotype was detected many times. The chain employs TRBV20-1 and TRBJ1-1; weak D call: TRBD1 (5 bases). From germline, CDR1 is DFQATT and CDR2 SNEGSKA (reference sequence). The CDR3 loop spans 12 amino acids. Trimming pared 6 bases from V and 2 bases from J, leaving 10 bases between. CDR3 DNA sequence: TGCAGTGCCAAGGGACGAAACACTGAAGCTTTCTTT. It translates to CSAKGRNTEAFF.

This chain joins TRBV19 and TRBJ1-2; 10 bases align to TRBD1. There are 16 residues in the CDR3. The germline V gene encodes CDR1 LNHDA and CDR2 SQIVND (reference sequence). With 6 bases clipped from V and 4 bases from J, the junction kept 11 bases outside the gene matches. In nucleotides, the CDR3 is TGTGCCAGTAGGCCCATCCGGGACAGGGGAGCCTATGGCTACACCTTC. Its translation: CASRPIRDRGAYGYTF.

This clonotype was recorded many times. V gene TRBV5-1 combines with J gene TRBJ2-1, with 10 positions matching TRBD2. The CDR3 has 15 residues. The V segment lost 4 bases and the J segment 3 bases; nucleotides outside the gene matches: 4. CDR1 and CDR2 (germline): SGHRS, YFSETQ. Written as DNA, the CDR3 is TGCGCCAGCAGCGGAGCGGGAGGGGTCTACAATGAGCAGTTCTTC. This translates into CASSGAGGVYNEQFF.

Ten or more counts support this clonotype. This chain connects TRBV7-9 to TRBJ2-7; 7 positions agree with TRBD1. V lost 5 bases and J lost 1; bases outside the gene matches: 5. This CDR3 comprises 14 residues. Germline V gene sequence: CDR1 SEHNR, CDR2 FQNEAQ (reference sequence). The CDR3 region has the DNA TGTGCCAGCAGCCCCAACAGGGGTTCCTACGAGCAGTACTTC. Amino acids: CASSPNRGSYEQYF. Full variable domain (missing parts from reference TRBV7-9 and TRBJ2-7): DTGVSQNPRHKITKRGQNVTFRCDPISEHNRLYWYRQTLGQGPEFLTYFQNEAQLEKSRLLSDRFSAERPKGSFSTLEIQRTEQGDSAMYLCASSPNRGSYEQYFGPGTRLTVT.

This clonotype occurred many times. V usage is TRBV7-2 and J usage is TRBJ2-7; D may match TRBD1 or TRBD2 (5 bases each). Per the germline V gene, CDR1 is SGHTA and CDR2 is FQGNSA. The CDR3 length is 14 residues. V was shortened by 1 base and J by 3 bases, with 10 bases between the two germline ends. The CDR3 DNA reads TGTGCCAGCAGCTTAGTAGGGGACGGCTACGAGCAGTACTTC. Amino acid sequence: CASSLVGDGYEQYF.

With respect to this clonotype: A much larger clone is a single base away; this may be a read error. This rearrangement joins TRBV4-1 to TRBJ1-6, with D hard to call. Germline values: CDR1 MGHRA, CDR2 YSYEKL. CDR3 length: 16 amino acids. This CDR3 reads CASSQDFGDFNSPHHF. The CDR3, as DNA: TGCGCCAGCAGCCAAGATTTCGGGGATTTTAATTCACCCCACCACTTT.

This clonotype was observed many times. This chain connects TRBV20-1 to TRBJ2-1, with 8 bases matching TRBD1. The germline CDR1 and CDR2 sequences are DFQATT and SNEGSKA (reference sequence). This CDR3 contains 16 residues. V was clipped by 0 bases and J by 2 bases; unmatched bases: 6. CDR3 sequence (DNA): TGCAGTGCTAGAGATTTTTCGGGACAGGCCTACAATGAGCAGTTCTTC. Translated: CSARDFSGQAYNEQFF.

This clonotype was found many times. The chain carries TRBV12-3 or TRBV12-4 and TRBJ2-1; 8 nucleotides match TRBD2. The CDR3 is made up of 14 amino acids. Trimming took 3 bases from V and 5 from J; bases not matched to a gene: 3. The CDR3: CASSFGTSHNEQFF. The CDR3 bases are TGTGCCAGCAGTTTTGGGACTAGTCACAATGAGCAGTTCTTC.

This clonotype turned up a few times. The CDR3 spells CASSPPGGSGNTIYF. For the CDR3, the DNA is TGTGCCAGCAGCCCCCCGGGGGGCTCTGGAAACACCATATATTTT. The chain carries TRBV7-2 and TRBJ1-3, with TRBD1 as a possible D gene (5 bases). V was trimmed by 5 bases and J by 0 bases, leaving 11 bases between them. This CDR3 comprises 15 residues. Per the germline V gene, CDR1 is SGHTA and CDR2 is FQGNSA.

This clonotype was counted between two and nine times. The rearrangement links TRBV20-1 to TRBJ2-1, with TRBD2 matching 13 bases. This CDR3 is built from 16 residues. Germline CDR1 is DFQATT and CDR2 is SNEGSKA (reference sequence). V lost 0 bases and J lost 9; bases outside the gene matches: 8. The CDR3 reads CSARDLGLAGVGEQFF. Here the CDR3 DNA reads TGCAGTGCTAGAGATCTTGGACTAGCGGGAGTAGGTGAGCAGTTCTTC.

This clonotype was seen repeatedly, ten times or more. The chain uses TRBV7-2 and TRBJ2-7; 8 bases match TRBD1. Germline CDR1 and CDR2: SGHTA and FQGNSA. The CDR3 has 16 amino acids. Trimming at V came to 0 bases and at J to 2 bases, leaving 6 bases not matched to a gene. The CDR3 coding sequence is TGTGCCAGCAGCTTAGCTGGACAGGGACCACCCTACGAGCAGTACTTC. Its protein product is CASSLAGQGPPYEQYF.

This clonotype came up many times. This chain joins TRBV4-3 and TRBJ2-5; TRBD2 aligns across 13 bases. CDR1 and CDR2 (germline): LGHNA, YSLEER. The CDR3 length is 16 residues. The ends lost 0 bases at V and 10 bases at J; junction bases unmatched: 8. In nucleotides, the CDR3 is TGCGCCAGCAGCCAAGATACCGGGACTAGCGGGATCGGCCAGTACTTC. This gives the protein CASSQDTGTSGIGQYF.

This clonotype has a count of ten or more. The V and J genes are TRBV5-4 and TRBJ2-3; 10 positions match TRBD1. This CDR3 has 16 residues. V trimming: 4 bases; J trimming: 5 bases; junction bases outside the gene matches: 10. Germline CDR1 SGHNT, CDR2 YYREEE (reference sequence). The CDR3 sequence: CASSLEGQGWQDTQYF. The CDR3 nucleotides read TGTGCCAGCAGCCTCGAGGGACAGGGGTGGCAAGATACGCAGTATTTT. Drawing the rest from reference TRBV5-4 and TRBJ2-3, the complete variable domain is ETGVTQSPTHLIKTRGQQVTLRCSSQSGHNTVSWYQQALGQGPQFIFQYYREEENGRGNFPPRFSGLQFPNYSSELNVNALELDDSALYLCASSLEGQGWQDTQYFGPGTRLTVL.

This clonotype was recorded many times. The V and J genes are TRBV5-4 and TRBJ2-7; 9 nucleotides align to TRBD1. Germline V gene sequence: CDR1 SGHNT, CDR2 YYREEE (reference sequence). The length of the CDR3 is 12 residues. With 2 bases clipped from V and 11 bases from J, the junction kept 5 bases outside the gene matches. Here the CDR3 DNA reads TGTGCCAGCAGCTTCGACAGGGGGGAAGAGTACTTC. This encodes CASSFDRGEEYF.